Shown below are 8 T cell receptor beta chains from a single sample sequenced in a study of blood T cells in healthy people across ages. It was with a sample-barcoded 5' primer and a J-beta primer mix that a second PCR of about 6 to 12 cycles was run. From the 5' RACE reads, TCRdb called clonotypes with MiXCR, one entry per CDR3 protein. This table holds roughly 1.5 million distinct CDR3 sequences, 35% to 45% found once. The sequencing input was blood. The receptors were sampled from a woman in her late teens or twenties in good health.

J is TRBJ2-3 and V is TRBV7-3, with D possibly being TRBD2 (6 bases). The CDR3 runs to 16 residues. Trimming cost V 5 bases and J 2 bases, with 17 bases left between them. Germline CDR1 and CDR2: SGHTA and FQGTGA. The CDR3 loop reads CASSAAPGLYTDTQYF. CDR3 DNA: TGTGCCAGCAGCGCCGCCCCGGGACTTTACACAGATACGCAGTATTTT. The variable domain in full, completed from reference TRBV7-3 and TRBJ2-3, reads GAGVSQTPSNKVTEKGKYVELRCDPISGHTALYWYRQSLGQGPEFLIYFQGTGAADDSGLPNDRFFAVRPEGSVSTLKIQRTERGDSAVYLCASSAAPGLYTDTQYFGPGTRLTVL.

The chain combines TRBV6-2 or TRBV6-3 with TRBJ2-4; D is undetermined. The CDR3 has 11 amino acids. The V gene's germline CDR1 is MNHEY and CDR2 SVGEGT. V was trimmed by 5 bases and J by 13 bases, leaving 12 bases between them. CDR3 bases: TGTGCCAGCAGTAAGGGATCCACCCAGTACTTC. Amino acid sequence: CASSKGSTQYF.

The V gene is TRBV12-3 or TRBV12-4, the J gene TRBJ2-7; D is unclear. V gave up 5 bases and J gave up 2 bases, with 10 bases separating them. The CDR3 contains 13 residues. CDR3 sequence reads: CASSLGNTYEQYF. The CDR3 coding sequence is TGTGCCAGCAGTCTTGGAAACACCTACGAGCAGTACTTC.

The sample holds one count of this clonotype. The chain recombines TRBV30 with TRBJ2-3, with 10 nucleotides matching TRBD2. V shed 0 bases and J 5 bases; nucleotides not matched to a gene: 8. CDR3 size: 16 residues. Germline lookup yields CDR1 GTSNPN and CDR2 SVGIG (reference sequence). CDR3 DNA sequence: TGTGCCTGGAGTGTAGGGAGCGGGGGGGCCGGAGATACGCAGTATTTT. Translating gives CAWSVGSGGAGDTQYF.

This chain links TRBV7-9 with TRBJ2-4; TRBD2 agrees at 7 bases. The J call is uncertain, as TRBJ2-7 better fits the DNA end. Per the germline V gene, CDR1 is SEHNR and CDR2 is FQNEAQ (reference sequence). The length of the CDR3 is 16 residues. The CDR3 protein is CASSLEARGENYEQYF. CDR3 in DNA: TGTGCCAGCAGCTTAGAGGCACGGGGGGAAAACTACGAGCAGTACTTC.

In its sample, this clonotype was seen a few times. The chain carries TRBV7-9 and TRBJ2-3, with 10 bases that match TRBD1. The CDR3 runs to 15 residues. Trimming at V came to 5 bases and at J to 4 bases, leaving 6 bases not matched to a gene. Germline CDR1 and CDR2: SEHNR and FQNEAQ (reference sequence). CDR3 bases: TGTGCCAGCAGCGCTAGGACAGGGGGTGCAGATACGCAGTATTTT. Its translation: CASSARTGGADTQYF.

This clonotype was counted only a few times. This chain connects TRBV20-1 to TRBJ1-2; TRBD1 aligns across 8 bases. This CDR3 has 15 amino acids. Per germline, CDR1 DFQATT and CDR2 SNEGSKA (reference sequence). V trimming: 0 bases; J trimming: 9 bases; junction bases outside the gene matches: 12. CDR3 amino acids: CSARDISGQGIRYTF. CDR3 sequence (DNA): TGCAGTGCTAGAGACATATCTGGACAGGGTATTCGCTACACCTTC.

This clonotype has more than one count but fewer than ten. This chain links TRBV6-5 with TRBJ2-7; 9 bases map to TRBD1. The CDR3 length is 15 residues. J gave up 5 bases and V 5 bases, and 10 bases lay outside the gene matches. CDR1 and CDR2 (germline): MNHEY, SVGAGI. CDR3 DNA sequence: TGTGCCAGCAGTACGGACAGGGGAGCATTGAACGAGCAGTACTTC. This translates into CASSTDRGALNEQYF.